These 4 T cell receptor beta chains were all obtained from the same sample, sequenced in a study of T cell changes during pregnancy in multiple sclerosis. Data came from immunoSEQ multiplex PCR; TCRdb stores just in-frame clones and leaves some out. Seen here are fewer than 85,000 clones, about 92% observed once, and the top ten hold more than 2.5%. The sample consisted of peripheral blood, taken in the second trimester of pregnancy. The receptors shown here come from a female donor with multiple sclerosis, enrolled in a pregnancy study.

The chain has TRBV4-2 and TRBJ1-5; 7 bases map to TRBD1. V lost 0 bases and J lost 5; bases outside the gene matches: 7. The CDR3 totals 16 residues. CDR1 and CDR2 from the germline V gene are LGHNA and YNFKEQ. The CDR3 loop reads CASSQDYRGMYQPQHF. As DNA, the CDR3 is TGTGCCAGCAGCCAAGACTACAGGGGAATGTATCAGCCCCAGCATTTT.

The chain carries TRBV19 and TRBJ1-5; possible D gene TRBD1, 6 bases. Per the germline V gene, CDR1 is LNHDA and CDR2 is SQIVND (reference sequence). This CDR3 is 18 amino acids long. V shed 0 bases and J shed 2 bases, with 17 bases lying between them. For the CDR3, the DNA is TGTGCCAGTAGTATAGATCATTTAGGGGGGGCTGGCAATCAGCCCCAGCATTTT. This codes for CASSIDHLGGAGNQPQHF.

This chain joins TRBV19 and TRBJ2-7, with 7 bases that match TRBD2. V shed 6 bases, J shed 4 bases, and the junction held 0 bases outside the gene matches. The CDR3 consists of 11 residues. Germline V gene sequence: CDR1 LNHDA, CDR2 SQIVND (reference sequence). CDR3 amino acids: CASRRGYEQYF. In DNA, the CDR3 is TGTGCCAGTAGGCGGGGGTACGAGCAGTACTTC.

The genes are TRBV25-1 and TRBJ2-1, with 13 bases identical to TRBD2. Trimming removed 2 bases from V and 10 bases from J; junction bases left unmatched: 14. CDR1 is MGHDK and CDR2 is SYGVNS in the germline V gene. The CDR3 is 18 residues long. The CDR3 here is CASSEVGKLAGGPREQFF. The CDR3 DNA reads as TGTGCCAGCAGTGAAGTGGGGAAACTAGCGGGGGGGCCGCGGGAGCAGTTCTTC. Based on the CDR3 plus reference TRBV25-1 and TRBJ2-1, the full variable domain is EADIYQTPRYLVIGTGKKITLECSQTMGHDKMYWYQQDPGMELHLIHYSYGVNSTEKGDLSSESTVSRIRTEHFPLTLESARPSHTSQYLCASSEVGKLAGGPREQFFGPGTRLTVL.